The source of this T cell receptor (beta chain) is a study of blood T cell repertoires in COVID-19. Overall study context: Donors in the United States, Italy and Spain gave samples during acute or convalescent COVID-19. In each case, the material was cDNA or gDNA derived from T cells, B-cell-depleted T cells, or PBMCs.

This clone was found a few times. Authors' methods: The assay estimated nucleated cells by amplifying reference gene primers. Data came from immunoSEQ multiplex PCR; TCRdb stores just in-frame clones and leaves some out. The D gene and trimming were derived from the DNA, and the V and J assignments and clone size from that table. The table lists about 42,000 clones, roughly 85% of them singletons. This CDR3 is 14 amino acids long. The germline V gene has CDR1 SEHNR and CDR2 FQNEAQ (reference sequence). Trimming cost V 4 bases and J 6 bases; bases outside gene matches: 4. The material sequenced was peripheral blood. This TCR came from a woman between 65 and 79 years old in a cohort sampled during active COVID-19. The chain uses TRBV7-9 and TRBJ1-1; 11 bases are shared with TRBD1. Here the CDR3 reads CASSWDRGAAEAFF. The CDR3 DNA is TGTGCCAGCAGCTGGGACAGGGGGGCGGCTGAAGCTTTCTTT.